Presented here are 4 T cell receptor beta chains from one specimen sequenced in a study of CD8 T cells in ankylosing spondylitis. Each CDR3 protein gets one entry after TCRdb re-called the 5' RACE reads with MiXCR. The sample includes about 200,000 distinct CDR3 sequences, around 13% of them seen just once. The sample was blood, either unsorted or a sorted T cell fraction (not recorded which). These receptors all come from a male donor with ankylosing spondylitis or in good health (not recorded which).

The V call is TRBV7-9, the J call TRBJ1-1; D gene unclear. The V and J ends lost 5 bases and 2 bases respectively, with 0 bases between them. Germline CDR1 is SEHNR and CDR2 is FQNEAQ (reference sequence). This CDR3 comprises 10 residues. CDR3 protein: CASSNTEAFF. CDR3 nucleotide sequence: TGTGCCAGCAGCAACACTGAAGCTTTCTTT.

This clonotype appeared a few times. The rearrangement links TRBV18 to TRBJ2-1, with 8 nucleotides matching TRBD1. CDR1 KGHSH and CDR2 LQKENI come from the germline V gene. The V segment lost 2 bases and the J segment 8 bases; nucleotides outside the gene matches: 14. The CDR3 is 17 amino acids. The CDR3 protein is CASSPKSKPGQEDEQFF. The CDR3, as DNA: TGTGCCAGCTCACCAAAATCGAAACCGGGACAGGAAGATGAGCAGTTCTTC.

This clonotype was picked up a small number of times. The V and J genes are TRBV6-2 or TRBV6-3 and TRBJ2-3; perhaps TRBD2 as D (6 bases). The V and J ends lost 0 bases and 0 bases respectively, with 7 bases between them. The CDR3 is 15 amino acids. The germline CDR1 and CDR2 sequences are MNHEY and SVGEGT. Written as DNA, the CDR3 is TGTGCCAGCAGTTACTCTGGGGGGAGCACAGATACGCAGTATTTT. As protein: CASSYSGGSTDTQYF.

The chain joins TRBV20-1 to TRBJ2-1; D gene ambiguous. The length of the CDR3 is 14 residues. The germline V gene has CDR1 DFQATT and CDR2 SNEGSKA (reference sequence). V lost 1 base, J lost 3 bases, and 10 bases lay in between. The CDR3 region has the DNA TGCAGTGCTAGAGTAGCATCTATCTACAATGAGCAGTTCTTC. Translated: CSARVASIYNEQFF.